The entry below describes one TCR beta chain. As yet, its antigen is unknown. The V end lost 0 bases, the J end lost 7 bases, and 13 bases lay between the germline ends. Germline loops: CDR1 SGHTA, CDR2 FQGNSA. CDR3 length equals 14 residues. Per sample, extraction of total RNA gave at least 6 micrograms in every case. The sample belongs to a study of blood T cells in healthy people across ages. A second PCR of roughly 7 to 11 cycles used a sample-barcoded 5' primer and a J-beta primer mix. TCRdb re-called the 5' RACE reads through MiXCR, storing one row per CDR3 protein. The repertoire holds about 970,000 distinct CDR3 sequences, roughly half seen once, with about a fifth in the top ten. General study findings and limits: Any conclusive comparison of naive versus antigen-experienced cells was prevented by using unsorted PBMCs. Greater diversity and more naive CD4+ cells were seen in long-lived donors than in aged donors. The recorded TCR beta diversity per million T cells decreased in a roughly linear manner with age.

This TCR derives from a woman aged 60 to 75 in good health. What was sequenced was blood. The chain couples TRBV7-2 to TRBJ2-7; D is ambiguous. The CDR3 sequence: CASSLARGPREQYF. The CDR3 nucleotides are TGTGCCAGCAGCTTAGCGCGCGGTCCGAGGGAGCAGTACTTC.